The 32 T cell receptor beta chains below were found in one sample sequenced in a study of cytomegalovirus exposure and HLA in healthy donors. PCR involved 60 Vbeta and 13 Jbeta primers. Libraries were prepared by immunoSEQ multiplex PCR; TCRdb keeps only in-frame clonotypes and omits some of them. This sample has roughly 86,000 clones, with around four fifths found just once. Source material: PBMCs. The receptors originated from a man between 50 and 59 years old in good health and CMV-seropositive.

The chain joins TRBV30 to TRBJ1-1, with 7 bases matching TRBD1. Trimming at V came to 0 bases and at J to 4 bases, leaving 14 bases not matched to a gene. The CDR3 consists of 17 residues. Germline V gene sequence: CDR1 GTSNPN, CDR2 SVGIG (reference sequence). The chain's CDR3 is CAWSVGVTGTWSTEAFF. CDR3 DNA sequence: TGTGCCTGGAGTGTAGGGGTGACAGGGACATGGAGCACTGAAGCTTTCTTT.

The gene calls are TRBV7-6 and TRBJ2-1; 9 bases are shared with TRBD1. This CDR3 is 17 amino acids long. V dropped 5 bases and J dropped 0; count of bases not matched to a gene: 8. The germline CDR1 and CDR2 sequences are SGHVS and FNYEAQ. The CDR3 DNA reads as TGTGCCAGCAGCAAGATCACAGGGGGCGTCTCCTACAATGAGCAGTTCTTC. Translating it yields CASSKITGGVSYNEQFF. The full variable domain, completed using reference TRBV7-6 and TRBJ2-1, is GAGVSQSPRYKVTKRGQDVALRCDPISGHVSLYWYRQALGQGPEFLTYFNYEAQQDKSGLPNDRFSAERPEGSISTLTIQRTEQRDSAMYRCASSKITGGVSYNEQFFGPGTRLTVL.

V and J are TRBV6-1 and TRBJ1-1; 11 bases are a match to TRBD1. The CDR3 loop spans 15 amino acids. J was trimmed by 1 base and V by 3 bases; bases with no gene match: 1. Germline-derived CDR1 and CDR2 are MNHNS and SASEGT. The CDR3, as DNA: TGTGCCAGCAGTGACGGGACAGGGGGGAACACTGAAGCTTTCTTT. It codes for CASSDGTGGNTEAFF.

This clone was seen a handful of times. The chain recombines TRBV27 with TRBJ1-6; D not certain. This CDR3 has 12 amino acids. Trimming pared 6 bases from V and 13 bases from J, leaving 13 bases between. CDR1 is MNHEY and CDR2 is SMNVEV in the germline V gene (reference sequence). CDR3 in amino acids: CASSALNLPLHF. The CDR3 nucleotides read TGTGCCAGCAGCGCCCTAAACCTCCCCCTCCACTTT.

The chain has TRBV4-2 and TRBJ1-1; tentatively, D is TRBD1 (5 bases). Trimming took 4 bases from V and 5 from J, leaving 14 bases between them. This CDR3 spans 14 amino acids. Looked up from germline, CDR1 is LGHNA and CDR2 is YNFKEQ. The CDR3 sequence: CASSRETPGTEAFF. In DNA form, the CDR3 reads TGTGCCAGCAGCCGAGAAACCCCAGGGACTGAAGCTTTCTTT.

This sequence joins TRBV7-9 and TRBJ1-2; maybe TRBD1 (5 bases). Per the germline V gene, CDR1 is SEHNR and CDR2 is FQNEAQ (reference sequence). The CDR3 covers 13 residues. Trimming removed 7 bases at V and 2 bases at J, with 11 bases between. CDR3 nucleotide sequence: TGTGCCAGCACCCCCCCAGGGAACTATGGCTACACCTTC. Translated, it gives CASTPPGNYGYTF.

The rearrangement joins TRBV7-6 to TRBJ2-3; D is perhaps TRBD2 (5 bases). The CDR3 is made up of 14 amino acids. Germline CDR1 SGHVS, CDR2 FNYEAQ. Trimming pared 0 bases from V and 6 bases from J, leaving 10 bases between. CDR3 sequence: CASSLATGLDTQYF. Here the CDR3 DNA reads TGTGCCAGCAGCTTAGCTACTGGACTTGATACGCAGTATTTT.

The chain carries TRBV5-6 and TRBJ2-3, with D perhaps TRBD2 (5 bases). V gave up 2 bases and J gave up 0 bases, with 16 bases separating them. The germline CDR1 and CDR2 sequences are SGHDT and YYEEEE. The length of the CDR3 is 17 residues. CDR3 nucleotide sequence: TGTGCCAGCAGCTTAGTAGCGCGAAAGTCTAGCACAGATACGCAGTATTTT. This sequence encodes CASSLVARKSSTDTQYF.

The V and J genes are TRBV7-8 and TRBJ2-7; 7 bases fit TRBD1. This CDR3 has 15 residues. CDR1 and CDR2 (germline): SGHVS, FQNEAQ. The V segment lost 1 base and the J segment 3 bases; nucleotides outside the gene matches: 6. Written as DNA, the CDR3 is TGTGCCAGCAGCTTAGATCCCGGGGACAGCTACGAGCAGTACTTC. It specifies CASSLDPGDSYEQYF.

The chain has TRBV4-1 and TRBJ1-3; D gene ambiguous. Germline lookup yields CDR1 MGHRA and CDR2 YSYEKL. With 0 bases removed from V and 4 bases from J, the gap between germline ends came to 10 bases. The CDR3 sequence is 15 residues long. The CDR3 DNA sequence: TGCGCCAGCAGCCAAGACGGAGGGCTCGGAAACACCATATATTTT. It encodes CASSQDGGLGNTIYF.

This clone was counted between two and nine times. The chain uses TRBV7-9 and TRBJ1-1, with D maybe TRBD1 (6 bases). The ends were cut back, 3 bases at V and 6 bases at J, with 11 bases in the middle. The germline V gene has CDR1 SEHNR and CDR2 FQNEAQ (reference sequence). The CDR3 has 13 residues. CDR3 in amino acids: CASSFGTGSEAFF. CDR3 DNA sequence: TGTGCCAGCAGCTTTGGAACAGGGTCTGAAGCTTTCTTT.

The chain recombines TRBV6-1 with TRBJ1-5; no clear D gene. From germline, CDR1 is MNHNS and CDR2 SASEGT. The CDR3 covers 15 residues. Trimming took 7 bases from V and 4 from J, leaving 17 bases between them. Here the CDR3 reads CASTLGLRENQPQHF. In DNA, the CDR3 is TGTGCCAGCACCCTGGGTCTGAGGGAGAATCAGCCCCAGCATTTT.

V usage is TRBV19 and J usage is TRBJ2-3; no firm D call. The CDR3 is made up of 13 amino acids. The V gene's germline CDR1 is LNHDA and CDR2 SQIVND (reference sequence). V lost 6 bases and J 1 base, leaving 8 bases between the germline ends. The CDR3 region has the DNA TGTGCCAGTAGAGATACTGGCACAGATACGCAGTATTTT. Protein sequence: CASRDTGTDTQYF.

This clone was seen more than once but under ten times. The J gene is TRBJ1-2, the V gene TRBV19; TRBD1 agrees at 9 bases. CDR3 length: 15 residues. J gave up 7 bases and V 6 bases, and 12 bases lay outside the gene matches. Germline CDR1 reads LNHDA; CDR2 reads SQIVND (reference sequence). CDR3 sequence (DNA): TGTGCCAGTAGCGATCCGGGGACAGGGATGGGTGGCTACACCTTC. It encodes CASSDPGTGMGGYTF. Combining the CDR3 with reference TRBV19 and TRBJ1-2 gives the whole variable domain DGGITQSPKYLFRKEGQNVTLSCEQNLNHDAMYWYRQDPGQGLRLIYYSQIVNDFQKGDIAEGYSVSREKKESFPLTVTSAQKNPTAFYLCASSDPGTGMGGYTFGSGTRLTVV.

The gene calls are TRBV19 and TRBJ1-1; 8 bases map to TRBD1. Trimming took 7 bases from V and 6 from J; bases not matched to a gene: 10. The CDR3 sequence is 14 residues long. Germline V CDR1 and CDR2: LNHDA, SQIVND (reference sequence). DNA of the CDR3: TGTGCCAGTACCACTCGACAGGGGACCCCTGAAGCTTTCTTT. It is translated as CASTTRQGTPEAFF.

The rearrangement links TRBV10-3 to TRBJ2-3, with D hard to call. The CDR3 has 13 amino acids. Germline loops: CDR1 ENHRY, CDR2 SYGVKD. V shed 0 bases and J shed 6 bases, with 7 bases lying between them. The CDR3 here is CAISESKLDTQYF. The DNA of the CDR3 is TGTGCCATCAGTGAGTCGAAGCTGGATACGCAGTATTTT.

The chain couples TRBV5-5 to TRBJ2-5, with 16 bases aligning to TRBD2. The CDR3 spans 16 residues. The germline gives CDR1 SGHKS, CDR2 YYEKEE (reference sequence). V was clipped by 3 bases and J by 2 bases; unmatched bases: 1. CDR3 sequence (DNA): TGTGCCAGCAGCTCGGGACTAGCGGGGGGGCAAGAGACCCAGTACTTC. Protein sequence: CASSSGLAGGQETQYF.

The J gene is TRBJ2-7, the V gene TRBV4-1, with a tentative D call TRBD1 (6 bases). Germline CDR1 reads MGHRA; CDR2 reads YSYEKL. The CDR3 has 16 residues. V was shortened by 0 bases and J by 0 bases, with 12 bases between the two germline ends. CDR3 DNA sequence: TGCGCCAGCAGCCAAGATTGGGTAGGGGGCTCCTACGAGCAGTACTTC. Translating it yields CASSQDWVGGSYEQYF.

On this clone itself: At one of its ends the junction is not consistent with the germline gene, which may arise from a read error. This chain connects TRBV4-1 to TRBJ2-6; TRBD2 agrees at 11 bases. The CDR3 covers 22 residues. CDR1 and CDR2 from the germline V gene are MGHRA and YSYEKL. This chain's CDR3 is CASTRGGTELAGGPGGANVLPF. Written as DNA, the CDR3 is TGCGCCAGCACTCGCGGCGGGACAGAGTTAGCGGGGGGGCCGGGTGGGGCCAACGTCCTGCCTTTC.

The chain employs TRBV4-1 and TRBJ1-5; a possible D gene is TRBD1 (6 bases). CDR1 is MGHRA, CDR2 YSYEKL, per germline. This CDR3 spans 15 amino acids. Trimming left V 0 bases short and J 4 bases short, with 10 bases between. The chain's CDR3 is CASSQDQTGNQPQHF. The CDR3, as DNA: TGCGCCAGCAGCCAAGATCAAACAGGGAATCAGCCCCAGCATTTT.

V and J are TRBV5-4 and TRBJ1-1; D gene unclear. This CDR3 spans 11 amino acids. Per germline, CDR1 SGHNT and CDR2 YYREEE (reference sequence). V lost 0 bases to trimming and J lost 7 bases, with 4 bases between them. This chain's CDR3 is CASSLVGEAFF. The CDR3 coding sequence is TGTGCCAGCAGCTTGGTCGGTGAAGCTTTCTTT.

This clone appeared a few times. V usage is TRBV10-1 and J usage is TRBJ2-1; 11 bases align to TRBD2. This CDR3 has 16 residues. V lost 4 bases, J lost 2 bases, and 4 bases stayed unmatched. Germline CDR1 is WNHNN and CDR2 is SYGVQD (reference sequence). The CDR3 loop reads CASSAGTSGTYNEQFF. The CDR3 DNA reads as TGCGCCAGCAGTGCTGGGACTAGCGGTACCTACAATGAGCAGTTCTTC.

The chain carries TRBV5-1 and TRBJ1-1, with D unresolved. V was cut by 0 bases and J by 2 bases, with 11 bases left in between. Germline CDR1 SGHRS, CDR2 YFSETQ. This CDR3 comprises 15 residues. CDR3 in DNA: TGCGCCAGCAGCTTGGGCGGAGGGCCCAACACTGAAGCTTTCTTT. Translation: CASSLGGGPNTEAFF.

This chain links TRBV28 with TRBJ1-5; weak D call: TRBD1 (5 bases). V lost 6 bases to trimming and J lost 0 bases, with 15 bases between them. From germline, CDR1 is MDHEN and CDR2 SYDVKM. CDR3 size: 16 residues. CDR3 sequence reads: CASRGGGVSSNQPQHF. CDR3 DNA sequence: TGTGCCAGCAGGGGCGGGGGTGTATCTAGCAATCAGCCCCAGCATTTT.

This clone was counted a few times. This chain links TRBV18 with TRBJ2-4; D is possibly TRBD1 (5 bases). V was trimmed by 1 base and J by 0 bases, leaving 10 bases between them. The germline CDR1 and CDR2 sequences are KGHSH and LQKENI. There are 16 residues in the CDR3. The CDR3 bases are TGTGCCAGCTCACCACAGGGAAGGGGAGCCAAAAACATTCAGTACTTC. Protein product: CASSPQGRGAKNIQYF. The whole variable domain, remainder taken from reference TRBV18 and TRBJ2-4, is NAGVMQNPRHLVRRRGQEARLRCSPMKGHSHVYWYRQLPEEGLKFMVYLQKENIIDESGMPKERFSAEFPKEGPSILRIQQVVRGDSAAYFCASSPQGRGAKNIQYFGAGTRLSVL.

This clone was detected a few times. This chain uses TRBV5-1 with TRBJ1-6, with 7 bases lining up with TRBD1. The CDR3 covers 15 residues. Germline V CDR1 and CDR2: SGHRS, YFSETQ. Trimming at V came to 0 bases and at J to 7 bases, leaving 4 bases not matched to a gene. In nucleotides, the CDR3 is TGCGCCAGCAGCTTGGAGGGGGCGCGGAATTCACCCCTCCACTTT. This encodes CASSLEGARNSPLHF.

The chain has TRBV2 and TRBJ2-5, with TRBD1 matching over 8 bases. The CDR3 covers 16 residues. Germline lookup yields CDR1 SNHLY and CDR2 FYNNEI. J lost 1 base, V lost 6 bases, and 10 bases had no gene match. The CDR3 sequence: CASSPRTGKGQETQYF. CDR3 in DNA: TGTGCCAGCAGCCCCCGGACAGGGAAGGGCCAAGAGACCCAGTACTTC. The entire variable domain, with the rest obtained from reference TRBV2 and TRBJ2-5, is as follows: EPEVTQTPSHQVTQMGQEVILRCVPISNHLYFYWYRQILGQKVEFLVSFYNNEISEKSEIFDDQFSVERPDGSNFTLKIRSTKLEDSAMYFCASSPRTGKGQETQYFGPGTRLLVL.

The J gene is TRBJ1-2, the V gene TRBV7-2, with 9 bases aligning to TRBD1. Germline trimming cut 5 bases from V and 4 bases from J; bases unmatched to any gene: 5. This CDR3 has 14 residues. Looked up from germline, CDR1 is SGHTA and CDR2 is FQGNSA. For the CDR3, the DNA is TGTGCCAGCAGCCGGGACAGGGCCGGCTATGGCTACACCTTC. Translating gives CASSRDRAGYGYTF.

The chain uses TRBV15 and TRBJ1-1; the match to TRBD1 covers 9 bases. The length of the CDR3 is 12 residues. Germline lookup yields CDR1 LNHNV and CDR2 YYDKDF (reference sequence). The trim removed 9 bases at V and 8 bases at J, leaving 7 bases unmatched. The CDR3 nucleotides read TGTGCCACAATACAGGGGGCTTCGGAAGCTTTCTTT. Translating gives CATIQGASEAFF.

This chain uses TRBV27 with TRBJ1-1; 8 bases match TRBD1. Germline loops: CDR1 MNHEY, CDR2 SMNVEV (reference sequence). This CDR3 region has 16 residues. Unmatched junction bases numbered 8, after V lost 2 bases and J lost 3 bases. CDR3 residues: CASSLQGAHPDTEAFF. In DNA, the CDR3 is TGTGCCAGCAGTTTACAGGGGGCCCATCCAGACACTGAAGCTTTCTTT.

This clone was seen a single time. The chain joins TRBV5-5 to TRBJ1-5; D is possibly TRBD1 (6 bases). V dropped 4 bases and J dropped 4 bases, with 18 bases sitting between them. This CDR3 contains 16 residues. CDR1 is SGHKS and CDR2 is YYEKEE in the germline V gene (reference sequence). The CDR3 sequence is CASSLDSDARNQPQHF. CDR3 in DNA: TGTGCCAGCAGCCTGGACAGTGACGCTCGAAATCAGCCCCAGCATTTT.

The rearrangement links TRBV12-5 to TRBJ2-7; 12 bases map to TRBD1. J was trimmed by 5 bases and V by 6 bases; bases with no gene match: 8. The CDR3 has 15 residues. The V gene's germline CDR1 is LGHNT and CDR2 FRNRAP. The CDR3 loop is CASGSGTGGSDEQYF. The CDR3 DNA reads as TGTGCTAGTGGCTCCGGGACAGGGGGCTCGGACGAGCAGTACTTC.